The rows below give T cell receptor beta chains drawn from one sample of a study of T cell clones after liver transplantation. Method: immunoSEQ multiplex PCR; TCRdb's copy keeps in-frame clones and lacks some. This repertoire shows some 75,000 clones, 80% found once; its top ten account for about 0.64%. The sample here was CD4+ T cells from blood, taken before liver transplant. All receptors come from a human donor who received a liver transplant. Each CDR3 is given with its conserved first and last residue. Fields, in order: D gene, clone size, V gene, J gene, CDR3 protein, CDR3 DNA. A D gene is named only where the DNA matches it firmly. For some rows the clone size is stated as once, few or many, or as a class when expanded; others skip it.

-	-	TRBV27	TRBJ1-2	CASSRLGEGYGYTF	TGTGCCAGCAGCCGGTTGGGGGAAGGGTATGGCTACACCTTC
-	few	TRBV7-2	TRBJ1-4	CASSSHHPSTPATNEKLFF	TGTGCCAGCAGCTCCCATCACCCCTCGACTCCTGCAACTAATGAAAAACTGTTTTTT
-	-	TRBV9	TRBJ2-3	CASSVGGGPNTDTQYF	TGTGCCAGCAGCGTTGGTGGGGGACCAAACACAGATACGCAGTATTTT
-	-	TRBV6-5	TRBJ1-1	CASSFQGLAAFF	TGTGCCAGCAGTTTCCAGGGGTTGGCAGCTTTCTTT
-	-	TRBV5-1	TRBJ1-1	CASSFRTVGNTEAFF	TGCGCCAGCAGCTTTAGGACAGTTGGGAACACTGAAGCTTTCTTT
-	-	TRBV5-1	TRBJ2-7	CASSLTAYEQYF	TGCGCCAGCAGCTTGACAGCCTACGAGCAGTACTTC
-	-	TRBV6-5	TRBJ2-6	CASRISSGANVLTF	TGTGCCAGCAGGATAAGCTCTGGGGCCAACGTCCTGACTTTC
TRBD2	-	TRBV7-3	TRBJ2-1	CASSLKGLAGGNEQFF	TGTGCCAGCAGCTTAAAGGGGTTAGCGGGAGGGAATGAGCAGTTCTTC
TRBD2	-	TRBV18	TRBJ2-3	CASSPAGLAGGDTQYF	TGTGCCAGCTCACCAGCGGGACTAGCGGGAGGAGATACGCAGTATTTT
-	-	TRBV9	TRBJ2-5	CASSLRGAGTQETQYF	TGTGCCAGCAGCCTTAGGGGGGCGGGAACCCAAGAGACCCAGTACTTC
TRBD1	-	TRBV14	TRBJ2-7	CASSQVWDREIHEQYF	TGTGCCAGCAGCCAAGTATGGGACAGGGAGATCCACGAGCAGTACTTC
-	once	TRBV11-2	TRBJ1-2	CASSLGLQNYGYTF	TGTGCCAGCAGCTTAGGATTGCAGAACTATGGCTACACCTTC
-	-	TRBV2	TRBJ2-1	CASSWDEQFF	TGTGCCAGCAGTTGGGATGAGCAGTTCTTC
-	-	TRBV7-2	TRBJ2-1	CASSRRPGPNNEQFF	TGTGCCAGCAGCCGAAGACCGGGACCAAACAATGAGCAGTTCTTC
TRBD2	-	TRBV7-6	TRBJ2-7	CASSSGRPGNEQYF	TGTGCCAGTAGTAGCGGGAGGCCGGGGAACGAGCAGTACTTC
TRBD1	-	TRBV28	TRBJ2-6	CASRTGGFSGANVLTF	TGTGCCAGCAGGACAGGGGGATTTTCTGGGGCCAACGTCCTGACTTTC
-	-	TRBV7-2	TRBJ1-2	CASSYQLSHGYTF	TGTGCCAGCAGCTACCAATTGAGTCACGGCTACACCTTC
-	-	TRBV28	TRBJ2-1	CASSLKPTTGASYNEQFF	TGTGCCAGCAGTTTAAAACCCACTACGGGAGCGTCCTACAATGAGCAGTTCTTC
TRBD1	-	TRBV14	TRBJ1-3	CASSPTRRTGTGNTIYF	TGTGCCAGCAGCCCTACAAGGAGGACAGGGACTGGAAACACCATATATTTT
-	once	TRBV6-6	TRBJ1-1	CASSYSGGTAFF	TGTGCCAGCAGTTACTCGGGCGGAACGGCTTTCTTT
-	once	TRBV7-3	TRBJ2-6	CASSPQGPNGANVLTF	TGTGCCAGCAGCCCCCAGGGCCCGAATGGGGCCAACGTCCTGACTTTC
TRBD1	-	TRBV19	TRBJ2-3	CASSDRGSDTQYF	TGTGCCAGTAGTGACAGGGGATCAGATACGCAGTATTTT
-	-	TRBV5-1	TRBJ2-6	CASSLAPNSGANVLTF	TGCGCCAGCAGCTTGGCACCGAACTCTGGGGCCAACGTCCTGACTTTC
TRBD1	-	TRBV18	TRBJ1-1	CASSLEQGEAFF	TGTGCCAGCTCACTCGAACAGGGGGAAGCTTTCTTT
-	-	TRBV7-2	TRBJ2-6	CASSSKGLLSGANVLTF	TGTGCCAGCAGCTCAAAGGGACTCCTCTCTGGGGCCAACGTCCTGACTTTC
TRBD2	-	TRBV6-1	TRBJ2-2	CASSEPGLAVIAGELFF	TGTGCCAGCAGTGAACCGGGACTAGCGGTGATTGCCGGGGAGCTGTTTTTT
TRBD1	-	TRBV5-1	TRBJ1-2	CASRMSAGGVNYGYTF	TGCGCCAGCAGGATGTCCGCAGGGGGCGTAAACTATGGCTACACCTTC
-	once	TRBV2	TRBJ2-3	CASSSEYTQYF	TGTGCCAGCTCGAGCGAGTATACGCAGTATTTT
TRBD1	medium-sized	TRBV28	TRBJ1-1	CASSSSGQGATEAFF	TGTGCCAGCAGTTCGTCGGGACAGGGGGCTACTGAAGCTTTCTTT
-	-	TRBV27	TRBJ1-5	CASSTIGEGNQPQHF	TGTGCCAGCAGCACGATTGGGGAAGGCAATCAGCCCCAGCATTTT
-	-	TRBV7-2	TRBJ1-1	CASSLLGVGDLNTEAFF	TGTGCCAGCAGCTTGCTGGGGGTTGGAGATTTGAACACTGAAGCTTTCTTT
TRBD2	few	TRBV28	TRBJ2-7	CASSFLFPAGGEYEQYF	TGTGCCAGCAGTTTCCTATTTCCGGCGGGAGGGGAGTACGAGCAGTACTTC
-	-	TRBV28	TRBJ2-1	CASRDFVANEQFF	TGTGCCAGCCGGGACTTTGTAGCCAATGAGCAGTTCTTC
-	-	TRBV7-9	TRBJ1-5	CASSPGGGGLQPQHF	TGTGCCAGCAGCCCCGGAGGAGGAGGGTTGCAGCCCCAGCATTTT
TRBD2	once	TRBV27	TRBJ2-1	CASSPQPGLVFNEQFF	TGTGCCAGCAGTCCACAACCGGGACTAGTGTTCAATGAGCAGTTCTTC
-	-	TRBV29-1	TRBJ2-3	CSVGRADSTDTQYF	TGCAGCGTTGGACGAGCAGACTCTACAGATACGCAGTATTTT
-	-	TRBV4-3	TRBJ2-7	CASSQELFGDYEQYF	TGCGCCAGCAGCCAAGAACTCTTCGGGGACTACGAGCAGTACTTC